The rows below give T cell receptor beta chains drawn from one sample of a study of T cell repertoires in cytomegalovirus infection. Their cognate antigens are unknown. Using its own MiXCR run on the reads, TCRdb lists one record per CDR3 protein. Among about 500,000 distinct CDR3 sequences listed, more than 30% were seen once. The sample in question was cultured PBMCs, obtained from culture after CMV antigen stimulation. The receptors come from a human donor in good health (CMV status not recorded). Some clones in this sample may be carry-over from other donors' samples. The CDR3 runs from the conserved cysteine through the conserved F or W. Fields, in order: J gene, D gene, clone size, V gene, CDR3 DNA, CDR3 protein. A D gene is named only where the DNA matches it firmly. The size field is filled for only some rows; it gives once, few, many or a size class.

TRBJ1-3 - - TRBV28 TGTGCCAGCATATCTTGGGGAACTGGAAACACCATATATTTT CASISWGTGNTIYF
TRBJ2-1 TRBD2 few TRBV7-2 TGTGCCAGCAGCTTGACCGGGACTAGCGGGAGGCAACCACTGACATATGAGCAGTTCTTC CASSLTGTSGRQPLTYEQFF
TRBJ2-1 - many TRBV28 TGTGCCAGCAGTTTCAGGGAAACTAGTACCTACAATGAGCAGTTCTTC CASSFRETSTYNEQFF
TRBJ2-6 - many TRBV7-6 TGTGCCAGCAGCCCAATCCCTATCTCTGGGGCCAACGTCCTGACTTTC CASSPIPISGANVLTF
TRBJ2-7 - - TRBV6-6 TGTGCCAGCAGTTATGGGGGCGTCTCCTACGAGCAGTACTTC CASSYGGVSYEQYF
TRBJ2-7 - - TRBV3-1 TGTGCCAGCAGCCAAGGCCCCACTGGGATCCACGAGCAGTACTTC CASSQGPTGIHEQYF
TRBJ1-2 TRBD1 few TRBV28 TGTGCCAGCAGTTTGGGTGGGACAGGGGATGGCTATGGCTACACCTTC CASSLGGTGDGYGYTF
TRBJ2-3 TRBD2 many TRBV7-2 TGTGCCAGCAGCTATTGGACTAGCGGAACCCCCACAGATACGCAGTATTTT CASSYWTSGTPTDTQYF
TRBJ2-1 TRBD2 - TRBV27 TGTGCCAGCAGTTTATCTGGCGGGAGGGCCTCCTACAATGAGCAGTTCTTC CASSLSGGRASYNEQFF
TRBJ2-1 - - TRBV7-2 TGTGCCAGCAGCTTTACAGGGGTGCGGGGGCTGTTCTTC CASSFTGVRGLFF
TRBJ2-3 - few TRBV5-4 TGTGCCAGCAGGCCTTCGGGGATTGGCACAGATACGCAGTATTTT CASRPSGIGTDTQYF
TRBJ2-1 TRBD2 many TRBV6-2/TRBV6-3 TGTGCCAGTGCGGGAGGACAGATCATCAATGAGCAGTTCTTC CASAGGQIINEQFF
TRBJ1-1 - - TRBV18 TGTGCCAGCTCACGGCAGGCCATGAACACTGAAGCTTTCTTT CASSRQAMNTEAFF
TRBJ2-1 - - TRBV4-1 TGCGCCAGCAGCCAGGGGCCAACAGGGGAGGCGAGGAATGAGCAGTTCTTC CASSQGPTGEARNEQFF
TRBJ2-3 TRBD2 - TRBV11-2 TGTGCCAGCAGCTTAGCCCTAGCGGGAGTATTAGATACGCAGTATTTT CASSLALAGVLDTQYF